This T cell receptor beta chain emerged from a study of shared clonotypes between healthy human individuals. Repertoires were generated with immunoSEQ multiplex PCR, while TCRdb's copy carries only in-frame clones and drops some. The table lists 850,000 to 1,100,000 clones, approximately 75% of them singletons. Study conclusions and caveats: Some clonotypes were shared by all four sorted-subset donors, while others were not shared. The non-shared ones had lower generation probabilities than the shared ones. Blood was the only sampled material, and tissue repertoires likely differ. Genetic and exposure-history diversity was limited by the small donor number.

In this sample, this clone turned up once. Its antigen is unidentified. The sequence was collected from a man between 18 and 29 years old in good health. Some clones in this sample may be carry-over from other donors' samples. Sequencing input: memory CD4+ T cells from PBMCs. Subset described: CD45RA-negative fraction.

The CDR3 sequence is CAWSAGTGDGQPQHF. Written as DNA, the CDR3 is TGTGCCTGGAGTGCTGGGACAGGGGATGGGCAGCCCCAGCATTTT. This sequence joins TRBV30 and TRBJ1-5, with 10 bases lining up with TRBD1. Germline assignment: CDR1 GTSNPN and CDR2 SVGIG (reference sequence). The CDR3 is made up of 15 amino acids. V gave up 1 base and J gave up 7 bases; unmatched junction bases: 7.